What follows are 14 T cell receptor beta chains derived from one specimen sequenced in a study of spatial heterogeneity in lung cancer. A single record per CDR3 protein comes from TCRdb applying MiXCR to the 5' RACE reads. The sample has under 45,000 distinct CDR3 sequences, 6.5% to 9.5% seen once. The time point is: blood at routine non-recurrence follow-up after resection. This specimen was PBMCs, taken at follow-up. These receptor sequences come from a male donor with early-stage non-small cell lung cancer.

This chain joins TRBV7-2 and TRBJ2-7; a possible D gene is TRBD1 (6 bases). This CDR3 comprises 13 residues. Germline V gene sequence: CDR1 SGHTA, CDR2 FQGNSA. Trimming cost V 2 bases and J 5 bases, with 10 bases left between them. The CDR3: CASSLQGSHEQYF. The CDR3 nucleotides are TGTGCCAGCAGCTTACAGGGGTCCCACGAGCAGTACTTC.

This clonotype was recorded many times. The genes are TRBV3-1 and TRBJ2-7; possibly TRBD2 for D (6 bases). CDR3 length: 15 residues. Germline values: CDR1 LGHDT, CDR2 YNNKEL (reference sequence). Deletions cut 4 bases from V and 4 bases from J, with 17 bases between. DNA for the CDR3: TGTGCCAGCAGCCCCCGGGGGTTGGCGAGGTACGAGCAGTACTTC. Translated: CASSPRGLARYEQYF.

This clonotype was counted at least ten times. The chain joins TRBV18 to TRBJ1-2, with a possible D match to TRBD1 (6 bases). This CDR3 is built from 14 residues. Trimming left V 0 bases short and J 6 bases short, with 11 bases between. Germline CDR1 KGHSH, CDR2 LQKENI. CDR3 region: CASSPPDGGDGYTF. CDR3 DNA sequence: TGTGCCAGCTCACCACCGGACGGGGGCGATGGCTACACCTTC.

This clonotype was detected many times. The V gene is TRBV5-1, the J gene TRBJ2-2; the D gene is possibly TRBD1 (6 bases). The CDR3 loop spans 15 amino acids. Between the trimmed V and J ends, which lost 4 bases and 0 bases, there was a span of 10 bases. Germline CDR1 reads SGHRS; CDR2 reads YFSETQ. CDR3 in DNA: TGCGCCAGCAGCAGGGGACAAGCGAACACCGGGGAGCTGTTTTTT. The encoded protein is CASSRGQANTGELFF.

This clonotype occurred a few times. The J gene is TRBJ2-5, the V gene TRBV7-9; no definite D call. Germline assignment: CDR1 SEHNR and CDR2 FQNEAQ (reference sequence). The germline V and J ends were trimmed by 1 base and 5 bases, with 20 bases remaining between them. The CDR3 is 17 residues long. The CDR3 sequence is CASSLGDVVFTMETQYF. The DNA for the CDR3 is TGTGCCAGCAGCTTAGGCGACGTCGTTTTCACGATGGAGACCCAGTACTTC.

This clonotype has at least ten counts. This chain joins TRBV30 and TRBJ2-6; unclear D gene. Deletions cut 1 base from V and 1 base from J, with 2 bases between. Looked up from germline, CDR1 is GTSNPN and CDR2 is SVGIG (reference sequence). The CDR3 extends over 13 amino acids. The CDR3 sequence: CAWSGSGANVLTF. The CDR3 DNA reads TGTGCCTGGAGTGGGTCTGGGGCCAACGTCCTGACTTTC.

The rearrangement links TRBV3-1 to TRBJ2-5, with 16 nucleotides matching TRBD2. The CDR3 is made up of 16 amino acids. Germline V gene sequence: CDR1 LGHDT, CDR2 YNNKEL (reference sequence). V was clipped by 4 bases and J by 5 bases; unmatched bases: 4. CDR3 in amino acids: CASSPGTSGGAETQYF. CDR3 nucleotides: TGTGCCAGCAGCCCCGGGACTAGCGGGGGGGCCGAGACCCAGTACTTC.

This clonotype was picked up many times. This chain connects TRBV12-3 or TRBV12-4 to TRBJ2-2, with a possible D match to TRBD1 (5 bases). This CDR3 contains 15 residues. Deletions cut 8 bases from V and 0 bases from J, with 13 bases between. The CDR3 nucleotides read TGTGCCAGCGACCTGCCAGGGTCGAACACCGGGGAGCTGTTTTTT. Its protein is CASDLPGSNTGELFF.

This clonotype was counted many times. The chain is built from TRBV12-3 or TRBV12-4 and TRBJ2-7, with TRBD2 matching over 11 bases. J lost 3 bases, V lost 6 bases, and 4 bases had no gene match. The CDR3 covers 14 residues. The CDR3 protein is CASRAGTSGYEQYF. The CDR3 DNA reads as TGTGCCAGCAGAGCCGGGACTAGCGGCTACGAGCAGTACTTC.

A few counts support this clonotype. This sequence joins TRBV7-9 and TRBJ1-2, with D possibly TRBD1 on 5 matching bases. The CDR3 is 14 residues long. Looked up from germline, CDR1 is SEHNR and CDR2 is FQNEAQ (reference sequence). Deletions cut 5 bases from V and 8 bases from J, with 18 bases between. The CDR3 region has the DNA TGTGCCAGCAGCATCTATGGGGACGGCGGAGGCTACACCTTC. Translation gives CASSIYGDGGGYTF. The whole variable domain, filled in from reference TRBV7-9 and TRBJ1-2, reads DTGVSQNPRHKITKRGQNVTFRCDPISEHNRLYWYRQTLGQGPEFLTYFQNEAQLEKSRLLSDRFSAERPKGSFSTLEIQRTEQGDSAMYLCASSIYGDGGGYTFGSGTRLTVV.

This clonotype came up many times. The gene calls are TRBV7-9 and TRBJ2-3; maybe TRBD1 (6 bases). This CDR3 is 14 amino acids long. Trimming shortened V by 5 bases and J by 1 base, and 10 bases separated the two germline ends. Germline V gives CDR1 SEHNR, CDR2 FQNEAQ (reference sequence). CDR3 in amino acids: CASSSRQGTDTQYF. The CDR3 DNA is TGTGCCAGCAGCAGTCGACAGGGCACAGATACGCAGTATTTT.

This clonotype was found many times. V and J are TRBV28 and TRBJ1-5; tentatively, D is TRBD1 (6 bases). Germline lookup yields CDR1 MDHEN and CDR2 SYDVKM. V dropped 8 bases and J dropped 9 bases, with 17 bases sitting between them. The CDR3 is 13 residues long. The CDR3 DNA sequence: TGTGCCAGCGTGCAGGGGATAGCCAGGCCCCAGCATTTT. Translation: CASVQGIARPQHF.

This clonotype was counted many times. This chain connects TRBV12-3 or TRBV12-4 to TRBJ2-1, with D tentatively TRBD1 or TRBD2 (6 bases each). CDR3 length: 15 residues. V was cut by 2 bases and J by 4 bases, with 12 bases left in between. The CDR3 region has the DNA TGTGCCAGCAGTTTAACGCGGGACAAATACAATGAGCAGTTCTTC. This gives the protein CASSLTRDKYNEQFF.

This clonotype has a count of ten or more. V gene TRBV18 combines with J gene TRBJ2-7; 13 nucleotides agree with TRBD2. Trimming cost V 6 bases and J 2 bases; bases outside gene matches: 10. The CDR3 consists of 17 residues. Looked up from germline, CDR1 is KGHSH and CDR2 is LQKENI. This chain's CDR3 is CASSSTSGGHFTYEQYF. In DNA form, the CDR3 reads TGTGCCAGCTCCTCGACTAGCGGGGGGCATTTTACCTACGAGCAGTACTTC. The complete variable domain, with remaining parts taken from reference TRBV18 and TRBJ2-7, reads NAGVMQNPRHLVRRRGQEARLRCSPMKGHSHVYWYRQLPEEGLKFMVYLQKENIIDESGMPKERFSAEFPKEGPSILRIQQVVRGDSAAYFCASSSTSGGHFTYEQYFGPGTRLTVT.